This T cell receptor beta chain was identified during a study of T cell repertoires in cytomegalovirus infection. Study as a whole: Public TCR beta signatures marked donors with CMV infection and the matching HLA.

This clonotype was seen only a few times. The target antigen is unknown. TCRdb reanalysed the reads using MiXCR and keeps one entry per CDR3 protein. The table has roughly 180,000 distinct CDR3 sequences, roughly 22% seen once. Study outcomes and limitations: The study identified carriers of CMV plus the relevant HLA from cumulative public TCR beta family frequency.

Germline assignment: CDR1 MNHEY and CDR2 SVGEGT. Trimming removed 1 base from V and 3 bases from J, with 14 bases in between. The CDR3 is 16 residues long. The specimen comprised CD8+ T cells from cultured PBMCs, sampled from culture after CMV antigen stimulation. The rearrangement links TRBV6-2 or TRBV6-3 to TRBJ2-3, with D perhaps matching TRBD1 or TRBD2 (5 bases each). The sequence was collected from a human donor in good health (CMV status not recorded). Some clones in this sample may be carry-over from other donors' samples. The CDR3 is CASSYFGTPRTDTQYF. Written as DNA, the CDR3 is TGTGCCAGCAGTTACTTCGGGACCCCTCGTACAGATACGCAGTATTTT.